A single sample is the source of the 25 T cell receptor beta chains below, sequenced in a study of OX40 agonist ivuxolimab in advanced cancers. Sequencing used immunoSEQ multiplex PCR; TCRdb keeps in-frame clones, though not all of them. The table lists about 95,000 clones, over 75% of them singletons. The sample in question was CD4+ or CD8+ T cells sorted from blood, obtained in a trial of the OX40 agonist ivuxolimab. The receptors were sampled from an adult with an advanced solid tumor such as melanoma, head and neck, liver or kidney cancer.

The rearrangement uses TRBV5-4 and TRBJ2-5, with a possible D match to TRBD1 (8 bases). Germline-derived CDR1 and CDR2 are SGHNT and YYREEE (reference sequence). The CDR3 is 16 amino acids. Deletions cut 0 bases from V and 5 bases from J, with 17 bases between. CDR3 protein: CASSLGPDRGGETQYF. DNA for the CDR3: TGTGCCAGCAGCTTGGGCCCTGACAGGGGAGGGGAGACCCAGTACTTC.

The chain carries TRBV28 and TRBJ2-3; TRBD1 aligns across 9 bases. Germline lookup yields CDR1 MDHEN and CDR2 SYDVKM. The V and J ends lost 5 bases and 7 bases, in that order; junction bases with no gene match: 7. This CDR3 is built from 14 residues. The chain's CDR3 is CASSPGQGPNTQYF. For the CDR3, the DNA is TGTGCCAGCAGTCCCGGACAGGGGCCGAATACGCAGTATTTT.

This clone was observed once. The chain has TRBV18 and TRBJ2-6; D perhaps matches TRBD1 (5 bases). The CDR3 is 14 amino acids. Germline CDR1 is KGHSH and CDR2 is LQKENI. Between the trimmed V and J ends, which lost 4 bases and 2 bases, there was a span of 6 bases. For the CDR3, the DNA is TGTGCCAGCTCACAAGGGGCTGGGGCCAACGTCCTGACTTTC. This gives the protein CASSQGAGANVLTF.

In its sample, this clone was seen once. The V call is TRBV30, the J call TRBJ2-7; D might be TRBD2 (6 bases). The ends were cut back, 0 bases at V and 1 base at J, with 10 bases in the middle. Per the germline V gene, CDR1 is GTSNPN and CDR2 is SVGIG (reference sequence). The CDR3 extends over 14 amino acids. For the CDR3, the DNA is TGTGCCTGGAGTGTCGGAGGGTCGTCCTACGAGCAGTACTTC. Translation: CAWSVGGSSYEQYF.

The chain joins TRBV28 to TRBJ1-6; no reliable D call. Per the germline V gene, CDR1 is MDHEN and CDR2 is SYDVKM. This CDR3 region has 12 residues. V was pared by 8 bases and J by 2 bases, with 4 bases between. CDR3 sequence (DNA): TGTGCCAGCTTGGCCTATAATTCACCCCTCCACTTT. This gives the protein CASLAYNSPLHF.

CDR3 bases: TGTGCCAGCAGTGTCGACACTCCTAACTATGGCTACACCTTC. It encodes CASSVDTPNYGYTF. The genes are TRBV2 and TRBJ1-2; no clear D. From germline, CDR1 is SNHLY and CDR2 FYNNEI. The CDR3 has 14 amino acids. V lost 4 bases and J lost 0, with 9 bases in between.

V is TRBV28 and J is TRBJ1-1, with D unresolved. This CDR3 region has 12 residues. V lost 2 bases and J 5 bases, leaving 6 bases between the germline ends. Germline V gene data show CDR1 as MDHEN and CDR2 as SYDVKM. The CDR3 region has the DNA TGTGCCAGCAGTTTAGAGCTGACTGAAGCTTTCTTT. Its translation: CASSLELTEAFF.

The chain's CDR3 is CAWSWLEGRETQYF. DNA of the CDR3: TGTGCCTGGAGTTGGCTTGAGGGGCGGGAGACCCAGTACTTC. The chain is built from TRBV30 and TRBJ2-5, with D tentatively TRBD1 or TRBD2 (5 bases each). This CDR3 spans 14 amino acids. Germline V CDR1 and CDR2: GTSNPN, SVGIG (reference sequence). V gave up 2 bases and J gave up 5 bases, with 15 bases separating them.

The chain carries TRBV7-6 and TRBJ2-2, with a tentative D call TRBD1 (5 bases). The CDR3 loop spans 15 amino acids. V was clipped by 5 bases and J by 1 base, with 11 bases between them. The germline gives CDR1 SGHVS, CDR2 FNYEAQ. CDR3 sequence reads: CASSPLGQNTGELFF. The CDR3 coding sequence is TGTGCCAGCAGCCCCTTAGGACAGAACACCGGGGAGCTGTTTTTT. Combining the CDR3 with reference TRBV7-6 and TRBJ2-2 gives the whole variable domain GAGVSQSPRYKVTKRGQDVALRCDPISGHVSLYWYRQALGQGPEFLTYFNYEAQQDKSGLPNDRFSAERPEGSISTLTIQRTEQRDSAMYRCASSPLGQNTGELFFGEGSRLTVL.

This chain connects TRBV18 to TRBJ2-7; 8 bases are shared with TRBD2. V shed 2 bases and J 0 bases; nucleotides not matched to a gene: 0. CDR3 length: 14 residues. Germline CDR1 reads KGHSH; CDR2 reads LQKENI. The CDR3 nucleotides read TGTGCCAGCTCACCAGGGACTAGCTCCTACGAGCAGTACTTC. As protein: CASSPGTSSYEQYF.

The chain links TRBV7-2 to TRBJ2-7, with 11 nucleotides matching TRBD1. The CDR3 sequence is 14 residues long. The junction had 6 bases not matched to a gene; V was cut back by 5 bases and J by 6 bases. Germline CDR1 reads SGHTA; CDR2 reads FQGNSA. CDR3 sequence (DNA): TGTGCCAGCAGCCACTGGACAGGGGGCATCGAGCAGTACTTC. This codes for CASSHWTGGIEQYF.

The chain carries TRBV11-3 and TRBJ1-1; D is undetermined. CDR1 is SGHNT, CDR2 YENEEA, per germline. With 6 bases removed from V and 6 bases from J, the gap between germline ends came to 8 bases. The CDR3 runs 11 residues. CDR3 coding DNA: TGTGCCAGCAGTTCAAACTCTGAAGCTTTCTTT. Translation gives CASSSNSEAFF.

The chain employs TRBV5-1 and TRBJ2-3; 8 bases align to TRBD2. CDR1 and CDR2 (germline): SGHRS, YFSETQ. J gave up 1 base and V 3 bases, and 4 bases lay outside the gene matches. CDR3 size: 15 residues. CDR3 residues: CASSSGLVGTDTQYF. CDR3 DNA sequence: TGCGCCAGCAGCTCGGGACTAGTTGGCACAGATACGCAGTATTTT.

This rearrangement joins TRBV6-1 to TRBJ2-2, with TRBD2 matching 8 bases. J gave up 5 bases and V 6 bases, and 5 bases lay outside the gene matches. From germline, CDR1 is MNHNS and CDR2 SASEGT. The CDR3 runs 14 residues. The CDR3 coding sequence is TGTGCCAGCAGCCGGGAGGGCCGAACCGGGGAGCTGTTTTTT. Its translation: CASSREGRTGELFF.

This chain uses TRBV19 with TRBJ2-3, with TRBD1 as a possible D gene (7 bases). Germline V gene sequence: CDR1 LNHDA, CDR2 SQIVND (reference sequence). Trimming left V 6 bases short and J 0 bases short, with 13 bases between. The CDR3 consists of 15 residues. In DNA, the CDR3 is TGTGCCAGTAGGGAGACAGGGACTAGCACAGATACGCAGTATTTT. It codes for CASRETGTSTDTQYF.

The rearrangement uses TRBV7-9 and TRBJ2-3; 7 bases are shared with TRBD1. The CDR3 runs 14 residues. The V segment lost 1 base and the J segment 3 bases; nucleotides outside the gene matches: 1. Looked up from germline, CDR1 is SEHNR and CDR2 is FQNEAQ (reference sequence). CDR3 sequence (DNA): TGTGCCAGCAGCTTAGACAGGGGAACAGATACGCAGTATTTT. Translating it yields CASSLDRGTDTQYF.

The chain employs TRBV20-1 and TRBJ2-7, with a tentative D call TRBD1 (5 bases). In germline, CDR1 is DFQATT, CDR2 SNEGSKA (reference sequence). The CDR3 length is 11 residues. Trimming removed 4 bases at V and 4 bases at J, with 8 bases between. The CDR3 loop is CSATDTYEQYF. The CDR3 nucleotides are TGCAGTGCTACGGACACTTACGAGCAGTACTTC.

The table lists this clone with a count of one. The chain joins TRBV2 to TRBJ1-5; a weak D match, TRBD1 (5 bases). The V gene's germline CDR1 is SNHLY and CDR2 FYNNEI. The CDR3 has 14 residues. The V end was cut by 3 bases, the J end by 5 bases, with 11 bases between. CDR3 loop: CASSDGQGYQPQHF. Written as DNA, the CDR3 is TGTGCCAGCAGTGATGGCCAGGGATATCAGCCCCAGCATTTT.

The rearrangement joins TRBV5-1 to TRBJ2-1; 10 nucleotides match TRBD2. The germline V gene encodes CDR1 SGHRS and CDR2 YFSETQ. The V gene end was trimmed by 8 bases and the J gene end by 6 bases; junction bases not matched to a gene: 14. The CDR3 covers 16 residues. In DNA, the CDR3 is TGCGCCAGTTCGCGATTGACTAGCGGGCAGGGCAATGAGCAGTTCTTC. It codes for CASSRLTSGQGNEQFF. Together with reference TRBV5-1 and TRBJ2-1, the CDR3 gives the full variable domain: KAGVTQTPRYLIKTRGQQVTLSCSPISGHRSVSWYQQTPGQGLQFLFEYFSETQRNKGNFPGRFSGRQFSNSRSEMNVSTLELGDSALYLCASSRLTSGQGNEQFFGPGTRLTVL.

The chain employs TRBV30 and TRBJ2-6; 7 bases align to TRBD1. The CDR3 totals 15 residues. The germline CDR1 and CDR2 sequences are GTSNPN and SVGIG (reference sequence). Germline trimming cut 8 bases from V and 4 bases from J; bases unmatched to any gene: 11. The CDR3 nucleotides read TGTGCCGGCTCGGCACAGGGGTCCGGGGCCAACGTCCTGACTTTC. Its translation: CAGSAQGSGANVLTF.

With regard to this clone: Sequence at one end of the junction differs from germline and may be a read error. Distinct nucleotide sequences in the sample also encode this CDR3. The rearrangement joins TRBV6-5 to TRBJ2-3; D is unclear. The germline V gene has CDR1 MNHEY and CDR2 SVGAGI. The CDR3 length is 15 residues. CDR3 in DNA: TGTGCCAGTAGTTACTCGTACTCCGCCACAGATACGCAGTATTTT. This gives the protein CASSYSYSATDTQYF.

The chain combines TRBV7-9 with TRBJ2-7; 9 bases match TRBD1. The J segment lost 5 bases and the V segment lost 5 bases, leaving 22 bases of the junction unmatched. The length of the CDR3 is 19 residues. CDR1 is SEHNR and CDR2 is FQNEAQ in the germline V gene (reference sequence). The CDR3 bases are TGTGCCAGCAGCCCTCGGGAACCTTCCCCCCCGGGACAGGGCCACGAGCAGTACTTC. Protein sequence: CASSPREPSPPGQGHEQYF.

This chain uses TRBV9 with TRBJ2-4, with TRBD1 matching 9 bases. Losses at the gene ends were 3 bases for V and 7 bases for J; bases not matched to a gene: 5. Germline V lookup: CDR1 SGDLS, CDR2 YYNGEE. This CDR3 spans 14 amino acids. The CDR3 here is CASSAGQGMNIQYF. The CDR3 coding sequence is TGTGCCAGCAGCGCGGGACAGGGTATGAACATTCAGTACTTC.

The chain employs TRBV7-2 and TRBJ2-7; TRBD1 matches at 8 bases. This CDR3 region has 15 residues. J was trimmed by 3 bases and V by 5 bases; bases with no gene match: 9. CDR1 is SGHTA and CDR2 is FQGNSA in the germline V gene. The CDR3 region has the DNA TGTGCCAGCAGCCGCTCGGGACAGGTCAGCTACGAGCAGTACTTC. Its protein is CASSRSGQVSYEQYF.

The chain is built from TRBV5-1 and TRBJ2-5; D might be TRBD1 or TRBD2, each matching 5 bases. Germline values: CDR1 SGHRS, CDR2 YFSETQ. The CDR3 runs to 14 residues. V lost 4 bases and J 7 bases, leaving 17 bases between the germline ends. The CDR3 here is CASSQGPTGGTQYF. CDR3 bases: TGCGCCAGCAGCCAGGGACCGACCGGTGGGACCCAGTACTTC.